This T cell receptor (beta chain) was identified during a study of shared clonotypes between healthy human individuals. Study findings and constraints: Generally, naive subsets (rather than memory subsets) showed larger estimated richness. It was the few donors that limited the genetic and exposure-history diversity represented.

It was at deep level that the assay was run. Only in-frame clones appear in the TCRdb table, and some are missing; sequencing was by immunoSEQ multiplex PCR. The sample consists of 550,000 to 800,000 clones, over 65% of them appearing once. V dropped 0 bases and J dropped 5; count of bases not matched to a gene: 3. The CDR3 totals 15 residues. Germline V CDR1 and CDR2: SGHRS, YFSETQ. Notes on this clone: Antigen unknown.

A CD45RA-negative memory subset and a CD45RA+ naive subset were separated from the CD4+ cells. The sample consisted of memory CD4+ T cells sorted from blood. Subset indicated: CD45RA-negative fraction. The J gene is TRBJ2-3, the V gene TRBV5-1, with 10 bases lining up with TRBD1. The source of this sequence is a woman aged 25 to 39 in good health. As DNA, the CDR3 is TGCGCCAGCAGCTTGGCCGGGACAGGGGAAGATACGCAGTATTTT. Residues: CASSLAGTGEDTQYF.